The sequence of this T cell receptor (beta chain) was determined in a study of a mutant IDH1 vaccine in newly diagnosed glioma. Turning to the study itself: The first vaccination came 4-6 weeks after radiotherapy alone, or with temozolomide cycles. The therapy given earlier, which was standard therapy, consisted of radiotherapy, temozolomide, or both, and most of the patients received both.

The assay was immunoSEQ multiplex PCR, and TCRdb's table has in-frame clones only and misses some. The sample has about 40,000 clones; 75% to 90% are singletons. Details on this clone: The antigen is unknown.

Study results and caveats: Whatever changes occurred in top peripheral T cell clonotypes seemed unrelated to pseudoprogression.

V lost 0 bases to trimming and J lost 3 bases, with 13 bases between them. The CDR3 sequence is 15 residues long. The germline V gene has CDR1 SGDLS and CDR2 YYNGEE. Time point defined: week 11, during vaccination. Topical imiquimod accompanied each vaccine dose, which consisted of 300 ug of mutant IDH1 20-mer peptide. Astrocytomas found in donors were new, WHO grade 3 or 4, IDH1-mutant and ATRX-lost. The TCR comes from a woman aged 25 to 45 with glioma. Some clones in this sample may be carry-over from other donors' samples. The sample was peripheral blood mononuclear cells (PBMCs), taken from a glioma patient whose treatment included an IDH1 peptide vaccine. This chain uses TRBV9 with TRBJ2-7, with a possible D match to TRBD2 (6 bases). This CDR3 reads CASSVGRGGDYEQYF. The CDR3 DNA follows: TGTGCCAGCAGCGTAGGGAGAGGAGGGGACTACGAGCAGTACTTC.